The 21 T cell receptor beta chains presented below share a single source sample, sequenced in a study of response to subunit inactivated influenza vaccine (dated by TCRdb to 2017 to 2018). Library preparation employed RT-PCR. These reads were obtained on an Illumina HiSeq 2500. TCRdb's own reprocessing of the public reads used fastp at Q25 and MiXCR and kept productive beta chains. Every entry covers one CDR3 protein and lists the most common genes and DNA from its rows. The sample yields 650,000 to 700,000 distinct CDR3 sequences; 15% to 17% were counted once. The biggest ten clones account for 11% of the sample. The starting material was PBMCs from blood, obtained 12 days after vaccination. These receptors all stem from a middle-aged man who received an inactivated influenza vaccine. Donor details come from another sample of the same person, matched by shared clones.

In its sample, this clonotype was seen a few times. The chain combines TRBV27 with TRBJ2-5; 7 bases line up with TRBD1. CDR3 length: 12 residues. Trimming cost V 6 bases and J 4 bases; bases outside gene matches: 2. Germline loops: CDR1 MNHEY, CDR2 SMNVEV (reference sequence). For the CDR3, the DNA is TGTGCCAGCAGGAGGGGGCGAGAGACCCAGTACTTC. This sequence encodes CASRRGRETQYF.

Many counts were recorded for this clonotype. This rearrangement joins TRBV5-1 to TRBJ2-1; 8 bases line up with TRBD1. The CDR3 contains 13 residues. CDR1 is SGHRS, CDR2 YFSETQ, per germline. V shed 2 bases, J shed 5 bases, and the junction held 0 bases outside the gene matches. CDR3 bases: TGCGCCAGCAGCTTACAGGGGGACAATGAGCAGTTCTTC. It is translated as CASSLQGDNEQFF.

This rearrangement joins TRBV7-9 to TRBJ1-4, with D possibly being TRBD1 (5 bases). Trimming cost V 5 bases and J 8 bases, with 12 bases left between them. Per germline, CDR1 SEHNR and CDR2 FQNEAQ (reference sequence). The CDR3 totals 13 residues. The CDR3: CASSAGQLEKLFF. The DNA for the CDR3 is TGTGCCAGCAGCGCGGGGCAGTTAGAAAAACTGTTTTTT.

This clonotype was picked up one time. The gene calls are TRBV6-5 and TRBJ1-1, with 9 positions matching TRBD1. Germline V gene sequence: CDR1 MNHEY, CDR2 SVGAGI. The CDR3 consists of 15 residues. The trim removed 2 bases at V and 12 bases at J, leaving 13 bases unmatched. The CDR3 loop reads CASSYRVTQGARTFF. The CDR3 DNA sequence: TGTGCCAGCAGTTACCGGGTGACACAGGGGGCGAGAACTTTCTTT.

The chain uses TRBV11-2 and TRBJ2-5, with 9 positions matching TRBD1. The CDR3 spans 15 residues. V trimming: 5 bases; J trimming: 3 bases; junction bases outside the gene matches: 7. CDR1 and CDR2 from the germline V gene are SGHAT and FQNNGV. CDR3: CASSGGTGKEETQYF. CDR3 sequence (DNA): TGTGCCAGCAGCGGCGGGACAGGGAAGGAAGAGACCCAGTACTTC.

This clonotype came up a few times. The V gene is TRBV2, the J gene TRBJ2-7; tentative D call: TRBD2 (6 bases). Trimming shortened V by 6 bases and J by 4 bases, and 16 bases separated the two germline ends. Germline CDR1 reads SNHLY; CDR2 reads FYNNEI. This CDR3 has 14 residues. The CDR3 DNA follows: TGTGCCAGCAGCCCGGGAGCCGGAACGTACGAGCAGTACTTC. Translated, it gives CASSPGAGTYEQYF. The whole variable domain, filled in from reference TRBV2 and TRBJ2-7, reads EPEVTQTPSHQVTQMGQEVILRCVPISNHLYFYWYRQILGQKVEFLVSFYNNEISEKSEIFDDQFSVERPDGSNFTLKIRSTKLEDSAMYFCASSPGAGTYEQYFGPGTRLTVT.

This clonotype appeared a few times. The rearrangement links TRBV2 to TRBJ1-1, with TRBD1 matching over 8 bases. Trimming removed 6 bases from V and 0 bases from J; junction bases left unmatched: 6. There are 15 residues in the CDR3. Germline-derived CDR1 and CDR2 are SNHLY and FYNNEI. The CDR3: CASRDRAGMNTEAFF. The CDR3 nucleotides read TGTGCCAGCAGGGACAGGGCCGGGATGAACACTGAAGCTTTCTTT. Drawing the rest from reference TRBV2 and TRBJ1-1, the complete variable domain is EPEVTQTPSHQVTQMGQEVILRCVPISNHLYFYWYRQILGQKVEFLVSFYNNEISEKSEIFDDQFSVERPDGSNFTLKIRSTKLEDSAMYFCASRDRAGMNTEAFFGQGTRLTVV.

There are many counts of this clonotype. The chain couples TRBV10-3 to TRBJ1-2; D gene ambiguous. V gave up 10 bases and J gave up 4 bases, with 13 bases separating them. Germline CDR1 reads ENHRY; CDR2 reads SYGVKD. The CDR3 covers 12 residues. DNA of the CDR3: TGTGCCACAAGCCAACCGGGCTATGGCTACACCTTC. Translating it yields CATSQPGYGYTF.

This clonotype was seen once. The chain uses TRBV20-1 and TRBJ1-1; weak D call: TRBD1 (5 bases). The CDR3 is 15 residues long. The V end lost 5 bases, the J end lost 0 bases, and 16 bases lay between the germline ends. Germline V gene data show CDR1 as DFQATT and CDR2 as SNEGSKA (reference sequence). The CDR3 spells CSAPRSGGMNTEAFF. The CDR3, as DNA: TGCAGTGCTCCCAGATCCGGGGGGATGAACACTGAAGCTTTCTTT.

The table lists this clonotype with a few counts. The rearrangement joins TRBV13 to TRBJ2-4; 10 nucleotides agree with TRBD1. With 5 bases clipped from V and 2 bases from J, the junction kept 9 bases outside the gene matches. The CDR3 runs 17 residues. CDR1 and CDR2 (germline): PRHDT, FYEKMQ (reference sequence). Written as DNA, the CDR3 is TGTGCCAGCAGCACGGGACAGGGGCCCCGTCCCAAAAACATTCAGTACTTC. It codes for CASSTGQGPRPKNIQYF.

CDR3 DNA sequence: TGCAGTGCTAAGGACAGGGGCGGTGATGAAAAACTGTTTTTT. The encoded protein is CSAKDRGGDEKLFF. This sequence joins TRBV20-1 and TRBJ1-4; 9 bases are a match to TRBD1. The CDR3 contains 14 residues. From germline, CDR1 is DFQATT and CDR2 SNEGSKA (reference sequence). V gave up 4 bases and J gave up 6 bases; unmatched junction bases: 6.

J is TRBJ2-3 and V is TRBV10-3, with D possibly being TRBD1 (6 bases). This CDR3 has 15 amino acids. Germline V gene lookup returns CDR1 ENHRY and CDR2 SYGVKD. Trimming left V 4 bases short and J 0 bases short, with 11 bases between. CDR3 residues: CAISAGARSTDTQYF. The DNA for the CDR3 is TGTGCCATCAGTGCAGGGGCCCGAAGCACAGATACGCAGTATTTT.

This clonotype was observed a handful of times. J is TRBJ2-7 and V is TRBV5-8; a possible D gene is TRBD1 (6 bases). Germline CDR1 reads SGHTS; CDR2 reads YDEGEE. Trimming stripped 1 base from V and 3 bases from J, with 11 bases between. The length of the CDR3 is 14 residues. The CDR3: CASSLTGFFYEQYF. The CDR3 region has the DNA TGTGCCAGCAGCTTGACAGGGTTCTTCTACGAGCAGTACTTC.

The CDR3 here is CASQGQGPYEQYF. The CDR3 coding sequence is TGTGCCAGCCAGGGACAGGGACCCTACGAGCAGTACTTC. The chain links TRBV2 to TRBJ2-7; 9 bases align to TRBD1. J was trimmed by 2 bases and V by 8 bases; bases with no gene match: 4. Germline values: CDR1 SNHLY, CDR2 FYNNEI. CDR3 length equals 13 residues.

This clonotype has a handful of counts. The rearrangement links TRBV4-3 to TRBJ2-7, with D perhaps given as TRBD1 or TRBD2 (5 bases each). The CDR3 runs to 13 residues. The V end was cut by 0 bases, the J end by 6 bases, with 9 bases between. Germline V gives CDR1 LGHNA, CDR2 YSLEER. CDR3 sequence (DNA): TGCGCCAGCAGCCAAGAACCAGGGAGCGAGCAGTACTTC. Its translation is CASSQEPGSEQYF.

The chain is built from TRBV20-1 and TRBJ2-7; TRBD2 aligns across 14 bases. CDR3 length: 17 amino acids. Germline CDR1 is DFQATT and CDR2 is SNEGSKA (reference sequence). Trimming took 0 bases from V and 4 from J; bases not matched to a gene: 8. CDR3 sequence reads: CSARDRGLAGVWYEQYF. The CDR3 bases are TGCAGTGCTAGAGATCGGGGACTAGCGGGAGTGTGGTACGAGCAGTACTTC.

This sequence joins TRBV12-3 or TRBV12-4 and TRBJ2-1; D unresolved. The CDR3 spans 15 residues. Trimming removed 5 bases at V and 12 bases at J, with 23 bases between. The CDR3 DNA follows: TGTGCCAGCAGTGACAAAACATATTCCCGCCAGGCGCAGTTCTTC. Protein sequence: CASSDKTYSRQAQFF.

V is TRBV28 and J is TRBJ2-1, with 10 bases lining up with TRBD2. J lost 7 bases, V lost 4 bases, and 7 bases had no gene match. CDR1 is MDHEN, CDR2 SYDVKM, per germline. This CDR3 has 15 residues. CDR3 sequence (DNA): TGTGCCAGCAGTTCGGGGACTAGCGCCGTAAATGAGCAGTTCTTC. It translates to CASSSGTSAVNEQFF.

CDR3 nucleotide sequence: TGTGCCAGCAGTTACGCAGCCGGGACAGGGACCTACGAGCAGTACTTC. It encodes CASSYAAGTGTYEQYF. The V gene is TRBV6-2 or TRBV6-3, the J gene TRBJ2-7; TRBD1 agrees at 9 bases. Germline trimming cut 2 bases from V and 2 bases from J; bases unmatched to any gene: 7. In germline, CDR1 is MNHEY, CDR2 SVGEGT. The length of the CDR3 is 16 residues.

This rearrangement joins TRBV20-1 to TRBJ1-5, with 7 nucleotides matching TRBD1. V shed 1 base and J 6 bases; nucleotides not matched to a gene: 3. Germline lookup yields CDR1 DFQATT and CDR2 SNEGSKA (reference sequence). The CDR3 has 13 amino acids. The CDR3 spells CSARGQGGQPQHF. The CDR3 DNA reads TGCAGTGCTAGAGGACAGGGAGGTCAGCCCCAGCATTTT.

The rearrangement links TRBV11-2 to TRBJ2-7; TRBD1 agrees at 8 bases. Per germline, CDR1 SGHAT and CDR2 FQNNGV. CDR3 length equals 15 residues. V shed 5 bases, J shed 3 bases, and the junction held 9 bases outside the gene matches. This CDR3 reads CASSPTGAFYYEQYF. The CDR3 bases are TGTGCCAGCAGCCCGACAGGGGCCTTCTACTACGAGCAGTACTTC.